This entry features one TCR beta chain sequence. Its antigen is undetermined. This sample was included in a study of radiotherapy plus CTLA-4 blockade in lung cancer. Whole-study context: The study recorded objective responses in roughly 18% of patients and disease control in around 31%. Findings and limits, study-wide: TCR clones of tumor origin grew in blood after radiotherapy plus ipilimumab.

Repertoires were generated with immunoSEQ multiplex PCR, while TCRdb's copy carries only in-frame clones and drops some. The profile shows about 56,000 clones, 70% to 85% of them singletons. CDR1 is SNHLY and CDR2 is FYNNEI in the germline V gene. J lost 3 bases, V lost 4 bases, and 5 bases had no gene match. The CDR3 is 14 amino acids. The sequence was obtained from a human donor with non-small cell lung cancer who had a complete response to radiotherapy plus ipilimumab. The source material was peripheral blood, sampled from a patient treated with radiotherapy plus ipilimumab. The gene calls are TRBV2 and TRBJ1-1, with 7 nucleotides matching TRBD1. The CDR3 region has the DNA TGTGCCAGCAGTGGACAGGGTGGGGACACTGAAGCTTTCTTT. Encoded protein: CASSGQGGDTEAFF.